One sample yielded the 11 T cell receptor beta chains listed below, sequenced in a study of T cells in Graves' hyperthyroidism and ophthalmopathy. Amplified regions were TCR beta CDR3 sequences from RNA transcripts. HTBI primers were used for first-round RT-PCR of the TCR CDR3. TCRdb ran MiXCR on the multiplex PCR reads and lists one entry per CDR3 protein. Here the sample spans over 300,000 distinct CDR3 sequences, 11% to 15% being singletons. Sequences were obtained from blood. Receptors originate from a woman aged 55-69 years with Graves' hyperthyroidism.

The chain recombines TRBV29-1 with TRBJ1-1; D is unresolved. Germline CDR1 and CDR2: SQVTM and ANQGSEA. The CDR3 spans 12 residues. V was pared by 7 bases and J by 4 bases, with 13 bases between. This CDR3 reads CSALDWGTEAFF. In DNA form, the CDR3 reads TGCAGCGCCCTGGACTGGGGCACTGAAGCTTTCTTT.

In this sample, this clonotype turned up many times. V usage is TRBV12-3 or TRBV12-4 and J usage is TRBJ2-4; 7 nucleotides match TRBD1. V dropped 5 bases and J dropped 3; count of bases not matched to a gene: 4. The CDR3 has 14 residues. The CDR3 sequence is CASSPGQVKNIQYF. The DNA of the CDR3 is TGTGCCAGCAGTCCCGGACAGGTCAAAAACATTCAGTACTTC.

This clonotype was seen at least ten times. The chain is built from TRBV3-1 and TRBJ2-7; a weak D match, TRBD1 (6 bases). CDR1 LGHDT and CDR2 YNNKEL come from the germline V gene (reference sequence). This CDR3 region has 13 residues. V was clipped by 1 base and J by 7 bases, with 11 bases between them. CDR3 sequence (DNA): TGTGCCAGCAGCCAAGTCATGACAGGAGAGCAGTACTTC. This codes for CASSQVMTGEQYF.

There are many counts of this clonotype. The V call is TRBV6-2 or TRBV6-3, the J call TRBJ1-2, with 12 bases that match TRBD1. After removal of 10 bases from V and 6 bases from J, the junction contained 9 bases not matched to a gene. Germline CDR1 MNHEY, CDR2 SVGEGT. This CDR3 comprises 14 residues. The CDR3 spells CATSSRDRGHGYTF. CDR3 nucleotides: TGTGCCACTTCCTCCCGGGACAGGGGGCATGGCTACACCTTC.

This clonotype was found many times. The genes are TRBV20-1 and TRBJ2-3; TRBD2 matches 14 bases. Germline loops: CDR1 DFQATT, CDR2 SNEGSKA (reference sequence). CDR3 size: 15 residues. The V gene end was trimmed by 5 bases and the J gene end by 5 bases; junction bases not matched to a gene: 6. CDR3 sequence reads: CSASPTSGRGDTQYF. In nucleotides, the CDR3 is TGCAGTGCTTCCCCGACTAGCGGGAGGGGAGATACGCAGTATTTT.

The chain is built from TRBV19 and TRBJ1-5; the match to TRBD1 covers 7 bases. V shed 4 bases, J shed 16 bases, and the junction held 10 bases outside the gene matches. From germline, CDR1 is LNHDA and CDR2 SQIVND (reference sequence). The CDR3 has 12 amino acids. In DNA, the CDR3 is TGTGCCAGTAGTACAGGGGTAGGGGGCGAACATTTT. It specifies CASSTGVGGEHF. The full variable domain, in which reference TRBV19 and TRBJ1-5 provide the parts outside the CDR3, is DGGITQSPKYLFRKEGQNVTLSCEQNLNHDAMYWYRQDPGQGLRLIYYSQIVNDFQKGDIAEGYSVSREKKESFPLTVTSAQKNPTAFYLCASSTGVGGEHFGDGTRLSIL.

The chain couples TRBV24-1 to TRBJ1-3, with D perhaps TRBD1 (6 bases). Germline V lookup: CDR1 KGHDR, CDR2 SFDVKD. V gave up 4 bases and J gave up 4 bases, with 10 bases separating them. The CDR3 is 14 amino acids. CDR3 sequence (DNA): TGTGCCACCAGTGACCAGGGGCCAGGAAACACCATATATTTT. This sequence encodes CATSDQGPGNTIYF.

The rearrangement joins TRBV4-2 to TRBJ1-1; D is unclear. The CDR3 consists of 15 residues. Germline V gives CDR1 LGHNA, CDR2 YNFKEQ. V lost 4 bases, J lost 0 bases, and 12 bases lay in between. CDR3 in amino acids: CASSRTVRMNTEAFF. In DNA form, the CDR3 reads TGTGCCAGCAGCCGAACAGTGCGGATGAACACTGAAGCTTTCTTT.

This clonotype was observed a handful of times. The rearrangement links TRBV25-1 to TRBJ1-1, with no clear D. From germline, CDR1 is MGHDK and CDR2 SYGVNS. The CDR3 has 14 residues. V was shortened by 1 base and J by 2 bases, with 8 bases between the two germline ends. CDR3 in DNA: TGTGCCAGCAGTGAATTAGGGTTTAACACTGAAGCTTTCTTT. It yields the protein CASSELGFNTEAFF.

This clonotype has a count of ten or more. CDR3 bases: TGTGCCAGCAGCCCCAGACAGAAAGAGACCCAGTACTTC. As protein: CASSPRQKETQYF. The chain is built from TRBV7-2 and TRBJ2-5; D is perhaps TRBD1 (5 bases). Per the germline V gene, CDR1 is SGHTA and CDR2 is FQGNSA. The CDR3 covers 13 residues. Trimming took off 5 bases at V and 3 bases at J, with 10 bases between the two ends.

This clonotype was picked up many times. The chain combines TRBV6-1 with TRBJ2-7; D tentatively reads TRBD1 or TRBD2 (5 bases each). Trimming stripped 1 base from V and 3 bases from J, with 13 bases between. Germline assignment: CDR1 MNHNS and CDR2 SASEGT. The CDR3 extends over 15 amino acids. CDR3 loop: CASSEGDEGSYEQYF. The CDR3 DNA is TGTGCCAGCAGTGAAGGGGACGAGGGGAGCTACGAGCAGTACTTC.